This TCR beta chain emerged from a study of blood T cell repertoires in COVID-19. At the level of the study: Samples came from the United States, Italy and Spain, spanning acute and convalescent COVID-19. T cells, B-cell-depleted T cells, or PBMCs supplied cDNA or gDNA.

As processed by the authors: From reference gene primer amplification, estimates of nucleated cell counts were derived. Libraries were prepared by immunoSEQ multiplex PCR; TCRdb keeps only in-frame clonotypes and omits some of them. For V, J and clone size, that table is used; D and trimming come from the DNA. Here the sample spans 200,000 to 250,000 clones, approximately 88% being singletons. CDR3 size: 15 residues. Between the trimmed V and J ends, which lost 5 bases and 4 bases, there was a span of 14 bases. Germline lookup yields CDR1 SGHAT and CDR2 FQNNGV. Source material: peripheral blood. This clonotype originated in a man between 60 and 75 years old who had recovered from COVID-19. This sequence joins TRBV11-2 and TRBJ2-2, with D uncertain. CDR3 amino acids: CASSHPGLFTGELFF. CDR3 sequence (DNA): TGTGCCAGCAGCCATCCCGGGTTATTCACCGGGGAGCTGTTTTTT.